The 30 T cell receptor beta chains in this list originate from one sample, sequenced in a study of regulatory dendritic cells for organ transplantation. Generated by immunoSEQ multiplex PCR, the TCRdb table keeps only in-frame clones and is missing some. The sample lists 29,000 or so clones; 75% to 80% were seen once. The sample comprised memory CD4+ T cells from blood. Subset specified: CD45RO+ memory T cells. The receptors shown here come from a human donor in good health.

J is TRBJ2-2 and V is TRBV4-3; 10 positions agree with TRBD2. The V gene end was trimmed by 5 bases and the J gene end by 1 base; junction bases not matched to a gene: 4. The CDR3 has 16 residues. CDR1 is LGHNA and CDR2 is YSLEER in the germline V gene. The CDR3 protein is CASSRLAGGNTGELFF. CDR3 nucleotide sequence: TGCGCCAGCAGCAGATTAGCGGGGGGGAACACCGGGGAGCTGTTTTTT.

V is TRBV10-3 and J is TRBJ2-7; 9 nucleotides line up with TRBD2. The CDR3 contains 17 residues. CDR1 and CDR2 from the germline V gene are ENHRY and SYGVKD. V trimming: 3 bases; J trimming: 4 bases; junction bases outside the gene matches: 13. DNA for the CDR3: TGTGCCATCAGTGATCCGAGGGCGCGGGAGGGCCGGTACGAGCAGTACTTC. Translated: CAISDPRAREGRYEQYF.

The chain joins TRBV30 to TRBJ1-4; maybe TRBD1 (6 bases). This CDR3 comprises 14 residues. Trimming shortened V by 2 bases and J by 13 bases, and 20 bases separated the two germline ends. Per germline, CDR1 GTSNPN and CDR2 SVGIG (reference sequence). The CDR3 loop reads CAWSRDTNPMGLFF. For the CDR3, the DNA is TGTGCCTGGAGTCGGGACACCAACCCGATGGGACTGTTTTTT.

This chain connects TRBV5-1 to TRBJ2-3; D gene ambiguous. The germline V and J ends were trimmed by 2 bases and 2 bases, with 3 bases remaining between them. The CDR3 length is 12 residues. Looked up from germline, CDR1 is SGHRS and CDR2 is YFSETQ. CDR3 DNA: TGCGCCAGCAGCTTAGCCACAGATACGCAGTATTTT. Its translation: CASSLATDTQYF.

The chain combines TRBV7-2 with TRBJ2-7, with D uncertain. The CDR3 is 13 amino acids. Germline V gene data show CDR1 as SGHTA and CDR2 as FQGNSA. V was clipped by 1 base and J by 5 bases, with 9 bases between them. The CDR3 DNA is TGTGCCAGCAGCTTAGTGGCGGCCAACGAGCAGTACTTC. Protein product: CASSLVAANEQYF.

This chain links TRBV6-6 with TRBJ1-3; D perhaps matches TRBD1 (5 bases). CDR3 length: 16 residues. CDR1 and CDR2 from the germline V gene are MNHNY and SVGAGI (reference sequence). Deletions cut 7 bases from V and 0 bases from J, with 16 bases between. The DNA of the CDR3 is TGTGCCAGCACCGGGACCTCCTCCCCCTCTGGAAACACCATATATTTT. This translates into CASTGTSSPSGNTIYF.

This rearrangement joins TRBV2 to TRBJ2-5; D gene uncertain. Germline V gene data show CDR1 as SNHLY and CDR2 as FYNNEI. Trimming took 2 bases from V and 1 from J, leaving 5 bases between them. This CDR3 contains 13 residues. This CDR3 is CASSELVQETQYF. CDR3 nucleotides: TGTGCCAGCAGTGAACTGGTCCAAGAGACCCAGTACTTC.

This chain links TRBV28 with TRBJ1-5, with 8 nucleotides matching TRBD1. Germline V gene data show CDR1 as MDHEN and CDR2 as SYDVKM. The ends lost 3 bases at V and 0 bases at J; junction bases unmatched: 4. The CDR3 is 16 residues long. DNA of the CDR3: TGTGCCAGCAGTTTCGCCGGACAGGGTAGCAATCAGCCCCAGCATTTT. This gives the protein CASSFAGQGSNQPQHF. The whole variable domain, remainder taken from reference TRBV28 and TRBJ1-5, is DVKVTQSSRYLVKRTGEKVFLECVQDMDHENMFWYRQDPGLGLRLIYFSYDVKMKEKGDIPEGYSVSREKKERFSLILESASTNQTSMYLCASSFAGQGSNQPQHFGDGTRLSIL.

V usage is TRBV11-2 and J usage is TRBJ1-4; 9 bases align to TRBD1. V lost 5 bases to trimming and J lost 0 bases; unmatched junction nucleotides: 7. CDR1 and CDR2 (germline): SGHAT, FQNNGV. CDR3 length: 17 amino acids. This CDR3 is CASSPITGGTTNEKLFF. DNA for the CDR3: TGTGCCAGCAGCCCGATTACAGGGGGCACAACTAATGAAAAACTGTTTTTT.

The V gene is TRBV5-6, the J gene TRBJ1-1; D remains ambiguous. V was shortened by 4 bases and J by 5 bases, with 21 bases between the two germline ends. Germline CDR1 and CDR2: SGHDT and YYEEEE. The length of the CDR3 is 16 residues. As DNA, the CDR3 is TGTGCCAGCAGCCTGGCTCTAATGGCAAGGAATACTGAAGCTTTCTTT. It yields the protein CASSLALMARNTEAFF.

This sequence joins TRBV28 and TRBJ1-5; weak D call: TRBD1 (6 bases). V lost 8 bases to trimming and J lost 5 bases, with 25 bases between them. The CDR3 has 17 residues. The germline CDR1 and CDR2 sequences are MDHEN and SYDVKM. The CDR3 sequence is CASHSSGAGFFDQPQHF. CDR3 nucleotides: TGTGCCAGCCACTCTTCAGGGGCGGGCTTCTTTGATCAGCCCCAGCATTTT. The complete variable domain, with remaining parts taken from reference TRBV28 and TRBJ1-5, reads DVKVTQSSRYLVKRTGEKVFLECVQDMDHENMFWYRQDPGLGLRLIYFSYDVKMKEKGDIPEGYSVSREKKERFSLILESASTNQTSMYLCASHSSGAGFFDQPQHFGDGTRLSIL.

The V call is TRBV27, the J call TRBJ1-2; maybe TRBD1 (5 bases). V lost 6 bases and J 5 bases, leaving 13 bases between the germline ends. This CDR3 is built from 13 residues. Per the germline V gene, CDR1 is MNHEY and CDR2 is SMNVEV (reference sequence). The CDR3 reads CASRSAGRYGYTF. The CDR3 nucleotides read TGTGCCAGCAGGAGTGCAGGGAGGTATGGCTACACCTTC.

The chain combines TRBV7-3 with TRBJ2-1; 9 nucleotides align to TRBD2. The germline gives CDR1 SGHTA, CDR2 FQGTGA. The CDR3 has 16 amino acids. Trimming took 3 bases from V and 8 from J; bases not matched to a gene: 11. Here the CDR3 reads CASSLFGLAGSDEQFF. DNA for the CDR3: TGTGCCAGCAGCTTGTTCGGCCTAGCGGGGTCCGATGAGCAGTTCTTC.

As DNA, the CDR3 is TGTGCCACCAGCAGAGATGGGACAGGGAAAGCCTACGAGCAGTACTTC. Residues: CATSRDGTGKAYEQYF. The chain couples TRBV15 to TRBJ2-7; TRBD1 matches 9 bases. V shed 0 bases, J shed 2 bases, and the junction held 5 bases outside the gene matches. The CDR3 extends over 16 amino acids. Germline CDR1 reads LNHNV; CDR2 reads YYDKDF (reference sequence). Using reference TRBV15 and TRBJ2-7 for the parts outside the CDR3, the full variable domain is DAMVIQNPRYQVTQFGKPVTLSCSQTLNHNVMYWYQQKSSQAPKLLFHYYDKDFNNEADTPDNFQSRRPNTSFCFLDIRSPGLGDTAMYLCATSRDGTGKAYEQYFGPGTRLTVT.

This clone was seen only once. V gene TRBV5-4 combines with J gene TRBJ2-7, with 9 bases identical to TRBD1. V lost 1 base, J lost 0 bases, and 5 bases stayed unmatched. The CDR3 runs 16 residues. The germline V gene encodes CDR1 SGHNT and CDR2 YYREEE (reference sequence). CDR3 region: CASSLPGTGSSYEQYF. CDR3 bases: TGTGCCAGCAGCTTGCCCGGGACAGGGAGCTCCTACGAGCAGTACTTC.

The DNA for the CDR3 is TGTGCCAGCAGCTTAACGCCCGACAGCAGAATTCAGTACTTC. Residues: CASSLTPDSRIQYF. The chain couples TRBV7-9 to TRBJ2-4; TRBD1 might be the D (5 bases). V was trimmed by 2 bases and J by 10 bases, leaving 15 bases between them. CDR1 is SEHNR, CDR2 FQNEAQ, per germline (reference sequence). The CDR3 covers 14 residues.

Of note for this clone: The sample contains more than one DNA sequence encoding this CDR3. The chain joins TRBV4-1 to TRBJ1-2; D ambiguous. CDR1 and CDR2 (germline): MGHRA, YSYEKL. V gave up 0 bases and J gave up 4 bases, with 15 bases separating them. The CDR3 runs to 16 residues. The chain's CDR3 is CASSQDRGRLPYGYTF. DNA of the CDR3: TGCGCCAGCAGCCAAGATCGTGGCCGGCTCCCCTATGGCTACACCTTC.

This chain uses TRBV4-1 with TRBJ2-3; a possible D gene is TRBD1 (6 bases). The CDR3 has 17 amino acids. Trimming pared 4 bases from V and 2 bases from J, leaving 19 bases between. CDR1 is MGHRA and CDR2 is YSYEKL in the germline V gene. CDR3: CASSPGAPRGSTDTQYF. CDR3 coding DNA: TGCGCCAGCAGCCCCGGGGCACCAAGGGGGTCCACAGATACGCAGTATTTT.

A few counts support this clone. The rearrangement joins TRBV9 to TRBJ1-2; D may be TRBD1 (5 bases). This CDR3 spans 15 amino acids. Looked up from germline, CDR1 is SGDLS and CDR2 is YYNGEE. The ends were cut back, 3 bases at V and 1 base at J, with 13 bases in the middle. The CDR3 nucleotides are TGTGCCAGCAGCGCCCGGGACGGGTTTAACTATGGCTACACCTTC. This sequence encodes CASSARDGFNYGYTF.

Here the CDR3 DNA reads TGTGCCAGCAGCGAGGGTAGGGGCTGGGGCACTGAAGCTTTCTTT. It translates to CASSEGRGWGTEAFF. The chain has TRBV7-9 and TRBJ1-1; a possible D gene is TRBD1 (5 bases). CDR3 size: 15 residues. V was cut by 5 bases and J by 4 bases, with 17 bases left in between. The germline CDR1 and CDR2 sequences are SEHNR and FQNEAQ (reference sequence).

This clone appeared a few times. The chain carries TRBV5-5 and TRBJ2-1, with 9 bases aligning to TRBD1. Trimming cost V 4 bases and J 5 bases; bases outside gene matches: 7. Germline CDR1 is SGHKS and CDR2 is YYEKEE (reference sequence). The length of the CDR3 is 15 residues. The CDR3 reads CASSIPGQGHNEQFF. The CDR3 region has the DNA TGTGCCAGCAGCATACCGGGACAGGGACACAATGAGCAGTTCTTC.

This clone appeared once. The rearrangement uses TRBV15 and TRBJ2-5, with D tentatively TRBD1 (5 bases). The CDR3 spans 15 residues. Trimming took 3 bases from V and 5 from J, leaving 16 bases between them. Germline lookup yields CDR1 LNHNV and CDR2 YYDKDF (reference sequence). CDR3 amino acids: CATSSLGQGKETQYF. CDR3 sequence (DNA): TGTGCCACCAGCAGTCTCGGGCAGGGCAAGGAGACCCAGTACTTC.

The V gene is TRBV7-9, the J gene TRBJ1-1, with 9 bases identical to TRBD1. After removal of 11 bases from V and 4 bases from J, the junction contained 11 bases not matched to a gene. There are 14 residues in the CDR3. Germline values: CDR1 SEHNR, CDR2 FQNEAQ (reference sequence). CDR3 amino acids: CAGGITGGGTEAFF. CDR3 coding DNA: TGTGCCGGAGGGATAACAGGGGGCGGCACTGAAGCTTTCTTT.

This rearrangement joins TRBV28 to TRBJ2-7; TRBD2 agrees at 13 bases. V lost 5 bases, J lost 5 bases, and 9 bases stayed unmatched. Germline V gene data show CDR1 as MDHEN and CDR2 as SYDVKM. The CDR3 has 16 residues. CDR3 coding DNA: TGTGCCAGCAGTCTCCGGACTAGCGGGAGCGTCCACGAGCAGTACTTC. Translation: CASSLRTSGSVHEQYF.

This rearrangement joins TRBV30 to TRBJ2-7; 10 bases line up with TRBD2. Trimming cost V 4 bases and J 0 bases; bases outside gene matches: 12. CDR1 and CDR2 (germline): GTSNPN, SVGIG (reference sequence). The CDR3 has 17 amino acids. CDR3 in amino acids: CAWKVRTSGSFSYEQYF. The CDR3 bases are TGTGCCTGGAAGGTCCGGACTAGCGGATCCTTCTCCTACGAGCAGTACTTC.

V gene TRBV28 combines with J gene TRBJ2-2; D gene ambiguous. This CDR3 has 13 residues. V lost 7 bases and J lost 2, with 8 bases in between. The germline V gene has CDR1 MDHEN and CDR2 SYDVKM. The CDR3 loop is CASMAVNTGELFF. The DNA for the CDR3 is TGTGCCAGCATGGCAGTTAACACCGGGGAGCTGTTTTTT.

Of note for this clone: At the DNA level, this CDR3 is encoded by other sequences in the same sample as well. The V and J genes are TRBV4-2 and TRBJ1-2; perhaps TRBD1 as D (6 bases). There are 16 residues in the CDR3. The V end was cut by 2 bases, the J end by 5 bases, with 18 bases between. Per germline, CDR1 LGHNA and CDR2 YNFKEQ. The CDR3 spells CASSQSGASISYGYTF. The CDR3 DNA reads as TGTGCCAGCAGCCAATCGGGGGCCAGCATATCTTATGGCTACACCTTC.

As DNA, the CDR3 is TGTGCCTGGGGGGGGCGGGAGACCCAGTACTTC. This sequence encodes CAWGGRETQYF. The J gene is TRBJ2-5, the V gene TRBV30; D tentatively fits TRBD1 or TRBD2 (6 bases each). V lost 5 bases, J lost 5 bases, and 9 bases lay in between. CDR3 length: 11 residues. Germline values: CDR1 GTSNPN, CDR2 SVGIG (reference sequence).

CDR3 nucleotides: TGTGCCAGCAGCTTAGTGAGATTAAATGAGCAGTTCTTC. This translates into CASSLVRLNEQFF. J is TRBJ2-1 and V is TRBV7-2; D uncertain. This CDR3 contains 13 residues. V was clipped by 1 base and J by 7 bases, with 8 bases between them. Germline CDR1 is SGHTA and CDR2 is FQGNSA.

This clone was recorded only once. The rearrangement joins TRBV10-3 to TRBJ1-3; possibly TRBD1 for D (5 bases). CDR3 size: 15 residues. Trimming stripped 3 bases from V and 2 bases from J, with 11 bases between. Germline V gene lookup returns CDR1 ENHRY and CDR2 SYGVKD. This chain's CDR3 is CAISEGQATGNTIYF. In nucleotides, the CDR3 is TGTGCCATCAGTGAAGGACAAGCTACTGGAAACACCATATATTTT.